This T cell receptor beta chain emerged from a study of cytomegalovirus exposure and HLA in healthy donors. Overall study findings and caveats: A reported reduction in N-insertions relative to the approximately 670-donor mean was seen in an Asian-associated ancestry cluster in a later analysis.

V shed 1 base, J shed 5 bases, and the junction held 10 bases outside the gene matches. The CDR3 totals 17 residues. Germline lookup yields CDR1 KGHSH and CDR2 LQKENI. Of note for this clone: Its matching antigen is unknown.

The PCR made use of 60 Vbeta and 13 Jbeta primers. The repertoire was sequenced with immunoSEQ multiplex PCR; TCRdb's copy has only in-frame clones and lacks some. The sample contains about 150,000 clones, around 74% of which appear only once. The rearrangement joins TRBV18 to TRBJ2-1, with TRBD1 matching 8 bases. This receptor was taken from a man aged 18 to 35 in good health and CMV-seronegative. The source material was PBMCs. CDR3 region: CASSPLARTGLNNEQFF. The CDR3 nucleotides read TGTGCCAGCTCACCACTTGCCCGGACAGGGCTAAACAATGAGCAGTTCTTC.